This T cell receptor (beta chain) was found in a study of cytomegalovirus exposure and HLA in healthy donors. Points from the study as a whole: V- and J-gene trimming in TCR beta was tied to a missense DCLRE1C variant by an analysis performed later. Later on, an analysis found that several of the most significant clusters appeared to be linked to common viral pathogens, which included parvovirus B19.

V lost 4 bases and J 3 bases, leaving 10 bases between the germline ends. Germline V gives CDR1 MGHRA, CDR2 YSYEKL. This CDR3 region has 13 residues. PCR involved 60 Vbeta and 13 Jbeta primers. The repertoire was sequenced with immunoSEQ multiplex PCR; TCRdb's copy has only in-frame clones and lacks some. This repertoire shows about 180,000 clones, roughly 80% found once; its top ten account for more than 0.4%. This clone was observed a handful of times. Its antigen is undetermined. Specimen: PBMCs. The source of this sequence is a woman aged 45 to 65 in good health and CMV-seronegative. The chain joins TRBV4-1 to TRBJ2-7; TRBD1 might be the D (6 bases). The CDR3 DNA follows: TGCGCCAGCAGCCCCCGACAGGACTACGAGCAGTACTTC. It encodes CASSPRQDYEQYF.